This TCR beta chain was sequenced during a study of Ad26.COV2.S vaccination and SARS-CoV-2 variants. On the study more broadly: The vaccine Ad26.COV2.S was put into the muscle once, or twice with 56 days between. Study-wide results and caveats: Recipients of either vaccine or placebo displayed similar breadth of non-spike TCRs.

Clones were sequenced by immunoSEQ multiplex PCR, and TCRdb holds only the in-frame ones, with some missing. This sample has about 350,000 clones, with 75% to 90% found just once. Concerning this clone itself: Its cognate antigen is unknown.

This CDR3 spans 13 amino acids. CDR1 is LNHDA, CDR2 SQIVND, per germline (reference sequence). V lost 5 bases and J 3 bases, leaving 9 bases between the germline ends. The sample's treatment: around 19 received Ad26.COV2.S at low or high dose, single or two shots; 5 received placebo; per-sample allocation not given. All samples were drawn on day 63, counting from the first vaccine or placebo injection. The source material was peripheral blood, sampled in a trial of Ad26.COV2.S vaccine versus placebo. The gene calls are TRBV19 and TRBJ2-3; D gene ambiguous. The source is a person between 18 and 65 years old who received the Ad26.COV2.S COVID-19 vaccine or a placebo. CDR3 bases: TGTGCCAGTAGTCAACGGTGGACAGATACGCAGTATTTT. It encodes CASSQRWTDTQYF. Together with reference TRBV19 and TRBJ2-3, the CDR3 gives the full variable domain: DGGITQSPKYLFRKEGQNVTLSCEQNLNHDAMYWYRQDPGQGLRLIYYSQIVNDFQKGDIAEGYSVSREKKESFPLTVTSAQKNPTAFYLCASSQRWTDTQYFGPGTRLTVL.